The 11 T cell receptor beta chains below were found in one sample sequenced in a study of CD8+ T cells in alopecia areata (dated by TCRdb to the late 2010s). In light of the paper, this sample's time point label describes: baseline before oral tofacitinib. Receptor amplification or capture employed the immunoSEQ multiplex PCR assay. RNA was extracted from all samples and reverse transcribed into cDNA, which served as template for TCR sequencing. TCRdb re-hosts the immuneACCESS table, in-frame sequences only. Its copies lack some clones; in the studies checked, an unresolved V gene accounts for under half of them, and the cause for the rest is not known. Here the sample has some 150,000 clones; roughly 53% occur a single time. The leading ten clones occupy about 6% of the sample. Sequenced here: CD4+ T cells sorted from blood, sampled at week 0. These receptors originate from a human donor with alopecia areata.

The V call is TRBV7-9, the J call TRBJ1-6, with TRBD1 as a possible D gene (6 bases). Trimming removed 4 bases at V and 10 bases at J, with 14 bases between. The length of the CDR3 is 14 residues. The germline V gene encodes CDR1 SEHNR and CDR2 FQNEAQ (reference sequence). CDR3 in amino acids: CASSYTGIGSPLHF. DNA for the CDR3: TGTGCCAGCAGCTACACAGGGATAGGGTCACCCCTCCACTTT. Based on the CDR3 plus reference TRBV7-9 and TRBJ1-6, the full variable domain is DTGVSQNPRHKITKRGQNVTFRCDPISEHNRLYWYRQTLGQGPEFLTYFQNEAQLEKSRLLSDRFSAERPKGSFSTLEIQRTEQGDSAMYLCASSYTGIGSPLHFGNGTRLTVT.

The chain carries TRBV29-1 and TRBJ1-1; 10 nucleotides agree with TRBD1. CDR3 length equals 11 residues. The ends lost 7 bases at V and 7 bases at J; junction bases unmatched: 3. From germline, CDR1 is SQVTM and CDR2 ANQGSEA. This CDR3 reads CSAGTGVEAFF. DNA of the CDR3: TGCAGCGCTGGGACAGGGGTTGAAGCTTTCTTT.

The CDR3 here is CAWSVLGRNYGYTF. For the CDR3, the DNA is TGTGCCTGGAGTGTTCTTGGGAGGAACTATGGCTACACCTTC. The rearrangement uses TRBV30 and TRBJ1-2; D is uncertain. In germline, CDR1 is GTSNPN, CDR2 SVGIG (reference sequence). V was pared by 0 bases and J by 2 bases, with 10 bases between. The CDR3 spans 14 residues.

A few counts support this clone. The chain employs TRBV2 and TRBJ2-1, with D perhaps assigned TRBD1 or TRBD2 (6 bases each). This CDR3 region has 15 residues. Trimming shortened V by 7 bases and J by 3 bases, and 16 bases separated the two germline ends. The germline V gene encodes CDR1 SNHLY and CDR2 FYNNEI. For the CDR3, the DNA is TGTGCCAGCATTTTAGGGGGGACCCACTACAATGAGCAGTTCTTC. The encoded protein is CASILGGTHYNEQFF.

The gene calls are TRBV30 and TRBJ2-7; weak D call: TRBD1 (6 bases). Germline CDR1 reads GTSNPN; CDR2 reads SVGIG (reference sequence). V was shortened by 5 bases and J by 11 bases, with 19 bases between the two germline ends. This CDR3 comprises 12 residues. DNA of the CDR3: TGTGCCTGGGGGACATCCGGAAGACGGAAGTACTTC. Protein: CAWGTSGRRKYF.

In the case of this clone: The sample holds other DNA sequences that translate to the same CDR3. The V and J genes are TRBV5-1 and TRBJ2-7; 8 bases are a match to TRBD2. The CDR3 totals 15 residues. V shed 0 bases and J 2 bases; nucleotides not matched to a gene: 4. Germline lookup yields CDR1 SGHRS and CDR2 YFSETQ. The CDR3, as DNA: TGCGCCAGCAGCTTGGGCGGCGGGGGGACCTACGAGCAGTACTTC. Amino acid sequence: CASSLGGGGTYEQYF.

This rearrangement joins TRBV11-2 to TRBJ1-2; 7 bases agree with TRBD1. CDR3 length: 18 residues. Looked up from germline, CDR1 is SGHAT and CDR2 is FQNNGV. V shed 5 bases, J shed 1 base, and the junction held 16 bases outside the gene matches. CDR3 nucleotides: TGTGCCAGCAGCCGTGGACCCGGGACAGACATTTTTAACTATGGCTACACCTTC. This codes for CASSRGPGTDIFNYGYTF.

V and J are TRBV10-3 and TRBJ2-7, with D possibly matching TRBD2 (6 bases). Germline CDR1 and CDR2: ENHRY and SYGVKD. The V gene lost 6 bases and the J gene lost 2 bases, with 14 bases spanning the gap. The CDR3 extends over 14 amino acids. CDR3: CAIRRGLDTYEQYF. The CDR3, as DNA: TGTGCCATCAGACGGGGACTTGACACCTACGAGCAGTACTTC.

V gene TRBV7-2 combines with J gene TRBJ2-7, with 12 positions matching TRBD2. Germline trimming cut 1 base from V and 2 bases from J; bases unmatched to any gene: 3. This CDR3 has 16 residues. Germline V gene lookup returns CDR1 SGHTA and CDR2 FQGNSA. This chain's CDR3 is CASSLGRTSGAYEQYF. CDR3 in DNA: TGTGCCAGCAGCTTAGGCCGGACTAGCGGGGCCTACGAGCAGTACTTC.

This clone was seen only once. This rearrangement joins TRBV20-1 to TRBJ2-5, with unresolved D. CDR3 length: 11 amino acids. CDR1 is DFQATT, CDR2 SNEGSKA, per germline (reference sequence). Trimming left V 1 base short and J 9 bases short, with 9 bases between. DNA for the CDR3: TGCAGTGCTAGAGTTCACCCGGCCCAGTACTTC. It encodes CSARVHPAQYF.

The sample holds a few counts of this clone. V is TRBV7-9 and J is TRBJ2-7; 11 bases agree with TRBD2. V shed 8 bases, J shed 9 bases, and the junction held 9 bases outside the gene matches. Germline V gene lookup returns CDR1 SEHNR and CDR2 FQNEAQ (reference sequence). This CDR3 comprises 13 residues. This CDR3 reads CASFPLAGGRQYF. The CDR3 nucleotides are TGTGCCAGCTTCCCCCTAGCGGGGGGAAGGCAGTACTTC.